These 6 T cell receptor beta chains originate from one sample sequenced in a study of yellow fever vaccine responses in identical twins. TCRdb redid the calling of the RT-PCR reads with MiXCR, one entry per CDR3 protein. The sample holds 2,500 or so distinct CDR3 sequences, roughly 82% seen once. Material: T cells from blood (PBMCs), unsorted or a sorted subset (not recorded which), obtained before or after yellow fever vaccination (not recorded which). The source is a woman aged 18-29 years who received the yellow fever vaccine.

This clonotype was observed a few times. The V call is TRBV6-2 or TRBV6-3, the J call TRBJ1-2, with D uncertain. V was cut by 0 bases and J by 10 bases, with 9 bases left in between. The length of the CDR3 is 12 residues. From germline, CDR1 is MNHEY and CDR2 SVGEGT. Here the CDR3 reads CASSYSPGDYTF. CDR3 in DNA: TGTGCCAGCAGTTACTCTCCGGGTGACTACACCTTC.

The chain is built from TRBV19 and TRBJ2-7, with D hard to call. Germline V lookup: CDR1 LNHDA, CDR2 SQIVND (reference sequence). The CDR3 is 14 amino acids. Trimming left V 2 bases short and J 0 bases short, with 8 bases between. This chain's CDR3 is CASSIISGSYEQYF. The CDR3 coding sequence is TGTGCCAGTAGTATAATCTCCGGCTCCTACGAGCAGTACTTC.

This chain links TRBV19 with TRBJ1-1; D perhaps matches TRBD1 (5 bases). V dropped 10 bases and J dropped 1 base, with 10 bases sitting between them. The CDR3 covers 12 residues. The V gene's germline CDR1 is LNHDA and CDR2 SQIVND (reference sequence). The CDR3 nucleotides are TGTGCCACAGAGACAGCGAACACTGAAGCTTTCTTT. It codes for CATETANTEAFF.

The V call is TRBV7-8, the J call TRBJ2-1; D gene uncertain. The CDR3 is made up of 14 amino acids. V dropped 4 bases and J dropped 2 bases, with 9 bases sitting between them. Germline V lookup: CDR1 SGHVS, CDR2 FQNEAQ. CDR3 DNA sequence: TGTGCCAGCAGCTCCGATAGGACCTACAATGAGCAGTTCTTC. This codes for CASSSDRTYNEQFF.

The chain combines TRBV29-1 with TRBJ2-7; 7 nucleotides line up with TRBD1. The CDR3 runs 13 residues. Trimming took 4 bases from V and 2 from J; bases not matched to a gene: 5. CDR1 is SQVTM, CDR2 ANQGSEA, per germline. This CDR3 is CSVGTGDPYEQYF. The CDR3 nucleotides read TGCAGCGTTGGGACAGGAGATCCCTACGAGCAGTACTTC.

CDR3 amino acids: CASGRTSGWDEQFF. CDR3 DNA sequence: TGTGCCAGCGGGCGGACTAGCGGGTGGGATGAGCAGTTCTTC. The chain is built from TRBV12-3 or TRBV12-4 and TRBJ2-1; 11 nucleotides align to TRBD2. The CDR3 sequence is 14 residues long. J lost 8 bases, V lost 8 bases, and 8 bases had no gene match.